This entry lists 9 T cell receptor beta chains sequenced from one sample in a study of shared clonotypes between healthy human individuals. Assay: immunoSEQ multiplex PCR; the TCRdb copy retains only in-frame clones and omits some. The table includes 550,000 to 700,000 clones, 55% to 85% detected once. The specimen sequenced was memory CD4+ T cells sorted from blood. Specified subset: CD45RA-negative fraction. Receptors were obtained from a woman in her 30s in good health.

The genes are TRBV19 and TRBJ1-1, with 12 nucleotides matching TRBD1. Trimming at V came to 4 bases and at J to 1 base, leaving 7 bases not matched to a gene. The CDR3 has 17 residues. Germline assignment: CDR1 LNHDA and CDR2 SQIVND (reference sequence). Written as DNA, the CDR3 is TGTGCCAGTAGTACCGGGGACAGGGGGCGGGAGAACACTGAAGCTTTCTTT. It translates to CASSTGDRGRENTEAFF.

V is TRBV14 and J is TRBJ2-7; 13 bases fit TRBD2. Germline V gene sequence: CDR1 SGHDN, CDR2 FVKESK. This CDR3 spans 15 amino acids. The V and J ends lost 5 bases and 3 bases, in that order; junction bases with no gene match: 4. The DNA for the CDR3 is TGTGCCAGCAGCTCAAGACTAGCGGGGGGCTACGAGCAGTACTTC. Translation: CASSSRLAGGYEQYF.

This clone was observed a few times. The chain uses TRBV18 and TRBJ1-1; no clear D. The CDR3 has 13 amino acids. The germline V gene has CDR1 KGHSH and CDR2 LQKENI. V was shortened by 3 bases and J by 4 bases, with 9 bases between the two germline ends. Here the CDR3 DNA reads TGTGCCAGCTCACCTTCGGTAGGCACTGAAGCTTTCTTT. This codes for CASSPSVGTEAFF.

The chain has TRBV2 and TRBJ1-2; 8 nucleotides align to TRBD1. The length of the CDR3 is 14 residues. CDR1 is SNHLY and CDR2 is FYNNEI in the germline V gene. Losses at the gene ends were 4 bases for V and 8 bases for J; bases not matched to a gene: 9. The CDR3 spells CASSADRGLEGYTF. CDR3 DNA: TGTGCCAGCAGTGCCGACAGGGGTTTAGAGGGCTACACCTTC.

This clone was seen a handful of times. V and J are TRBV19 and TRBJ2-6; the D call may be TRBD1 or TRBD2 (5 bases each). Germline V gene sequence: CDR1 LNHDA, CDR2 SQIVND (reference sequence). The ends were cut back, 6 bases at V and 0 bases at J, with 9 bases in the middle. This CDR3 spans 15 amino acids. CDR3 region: CASRGVNSGANVLTF. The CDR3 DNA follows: TGTGCCAGTAGGGGGGTTAACTCTGGGGCCAACGTCCTGACTTTC.

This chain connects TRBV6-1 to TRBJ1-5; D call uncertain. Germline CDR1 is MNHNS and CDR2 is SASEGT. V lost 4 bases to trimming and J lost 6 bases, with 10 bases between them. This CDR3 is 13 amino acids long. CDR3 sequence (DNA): TGTGCCAGCAGTGGGGAACACGGTCAGCCCCAGCATTTT. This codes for CASSGEHGQPQHF.

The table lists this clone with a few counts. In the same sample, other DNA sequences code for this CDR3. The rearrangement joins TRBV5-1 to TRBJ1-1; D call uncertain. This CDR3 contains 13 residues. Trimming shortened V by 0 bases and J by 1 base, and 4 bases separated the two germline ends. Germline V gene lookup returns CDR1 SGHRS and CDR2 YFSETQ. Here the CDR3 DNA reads TGCGCCAGCAGCTTGGGCGAGAACACTGAAGCTTTCTTT. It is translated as CASSLGENTEAFF.

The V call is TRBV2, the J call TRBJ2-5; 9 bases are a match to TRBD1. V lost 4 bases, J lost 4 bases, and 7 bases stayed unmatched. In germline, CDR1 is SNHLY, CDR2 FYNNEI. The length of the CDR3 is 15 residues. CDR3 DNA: TGTGCCAGCAGTGGACAGCGGACAGGGGTAGAGACCCAGTACTTC. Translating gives CASSGQRTGVETQYF.

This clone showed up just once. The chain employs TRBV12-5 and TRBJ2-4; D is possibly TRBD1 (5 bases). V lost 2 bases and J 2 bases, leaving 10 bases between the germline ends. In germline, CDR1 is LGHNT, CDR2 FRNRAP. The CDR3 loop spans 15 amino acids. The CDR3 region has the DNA TGTGCTAGTGGTTTGTCCAGGGTGTCCAAAAACATTCAGTACTTC. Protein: CASGLSRVSKNIQYF.